A selection of T cell receptor beta chains follows, all from one sample in a study of blood T cell repertoires in COVID-19. Repertoires were generated with immunoSEQ multiplex PCR, while TCRdb's copy carries only in-frame clones and drops some. The table lists about 160,000 clones, 70% to 90% of them singletons. Sequenced material: PBMCs or T cells enriched from blood (not recorded which). These receptors were obtained from a woman aged 50 to 60 who had recovered from COVID-19. The CDR3 runs from the conserved cysteine through the conserved F or W. D genes are given only for firm matches. Only part of the rows carry a size: once, few, many, or a class if the clone is expanded.

cdr3_length d_call clone_size j_call v_call cdr3_nt cdr3_aa
14 TRBD2 - TRBJ2-3 TRBV6-4 TGTGCCAGCACTAGGACTAGTGGCACAGATACGCAGTATTTT CASTRTSGTDTQYF
17 TRBD2 few TRBJ2-1 TRBV7-9 TGTGCCAGCAGGGCTAGCGGGGGCCGTTCCTCCTACAATGAGCAGTTCTTC CASRASGGRSSYNEQFF
16 TRBD1 - TRBJ1-5 TRBV3-1/TRBV3-2 TGTGCCAGCAGCCAAGCGGGGGGACAGGGGGTTCAGCCCCAGCATTTT CASSQAGGQGVQPQHF
15 TRBD1 - TRBJ2-7 TRBV7-9 TGTGCCAGCAGCTCCTTCGACAGGGGGGACTACGAGCAGTACTTC CASSSFDRGDYEQYF
13 - - TRBJ1-1 TRBV7-9 TGTGCCAGCAGCTTGAGCCGCGGAGCTGAAGCTTTCTTT CASSLSRGAEAFF
13 TRBD1 once TRBJ2-3 TRBV5-4 TGTGCCAGCAGCGCGACAGGGTCAGATACGCAGTATTTT CASSATGSDTQYF
15 TRBD2 few TRBJ2-7 TRBV6-1 TGTGCCAGCAGTGAACAGGACGGGGGGTCCTACGAGCAGTACTTC CASSEQDGGSYEQYF
15 TRBD1 - TRBJ1-4 TRBV5-1 TGCGCCAGCAGCTTGGCAGGGGGGACTAATGAAAAACTGTTTTTT CASSLAGGTNEKLFF
16 TRBD2 - TRBJ2-1 TRBV24-1 TGTGCCACCAGCCAATCCGGGACTAGCGGATCCAATGAGCAGTTCTTC CATSQSGTSGSNEQFF
14 - - TRBJ1-2 TRBV6-5 TGTGCCAGCAGTTACTCGGCAGGATCTAACGGCTACACCTTC CASSYSAGSNGYTF